The rows below give T cell receptor beta chains drawn from one sample of a study of blood T cell repertoires in COVID-19. Libraries were prepared by immunoSEQ multiplex PCR; TCRdb keeps only in-frame clonotypes and omits some of them. The sample includes fewer than 250,000 clones, about 80% of them seen just once. Sequencing was carried out using peripheral blood. The receptor source for this set is a woman of 80 years or more with acute or convalescent COVID-19. CDR3s include the opening cysteine and the closing phenylalanine or tryptophan.

v_gene: TRBV11-2
CDR3aa: CASSYDRGRNTIYF

v_gene: TRBV6-4
CDR3aa: CASRPDRGYGGELFF

v_gene: TRBV11-2
CDR3aa: CASSLGDRGRLDTQYF

v_gene: TRBV5-1
CDR3aa: CASSPGTGRYEQYF

v_gene: TRBV3-1/TRBV3-2
CDR3aa: CASSPLMNTEAFF

v_gene: TRBV27
CDR3aa: CASSLSRGHNSPLHF

v_gene: TRBV24-1
CDR3aa: CATSDLGQNTGELFF

v_gene: TRBV4-3
CDR3aa: CASSPHKSGDVQFF

v_gene: TRBV28
CDR3aa: CASSGTSGRWSYNEQFF

v_gene: TRBV19
CDR3aa: CASSSGQFVSYTF

v_gene: TRBV11-3
CDR3aa: CASSPSHTNTEAFF

v_gene: TRBV3-1/TRBV3-2
CDR3aa: CASSLLGAQETQYF

v_gene: TRBV7-2
CDR3aa: CASSLSATNEKLFF

v_gene: TRBV3-1/TRBV3-2
CDR3aa: CASSQGRAGANVLTF

v_gene: TRBV15
CDR3aa: CATSSRVLGYEQYF

v_gene: TRBV3-1/TRBV3-2
CDR3aa: CASSHPQGMNTEAFF

v_gene: TRBV5-1
CDR3aa: CASSSDPSPGYGYTF

v_gene: TRBV3-1/TRBV3-2
CDR3aa: CASSQFLRTESNTEAFF

v_gene: TRBV28
CDR3aa: CASRPRQAFTEAFF

v_gene: TRBV3-1/TRBV3-2
CDR3aa: CASTRGANTEAFF

v_gene: TRBV7-2
CDR3aa: CASSGSGSRTGELFF

v_gene: TRBV9
CDR3aa: CASSEQGWDTQYF

v_gene: TRBV7-9
CDR3aa: CASSLGSDSYGYTF

v_gene: TRBV29-1
CDR3aa: CSVLPTSSNEQFF

v_gene: TRBV5-4
CDR3aa: CASSLAGGGGYEQYF